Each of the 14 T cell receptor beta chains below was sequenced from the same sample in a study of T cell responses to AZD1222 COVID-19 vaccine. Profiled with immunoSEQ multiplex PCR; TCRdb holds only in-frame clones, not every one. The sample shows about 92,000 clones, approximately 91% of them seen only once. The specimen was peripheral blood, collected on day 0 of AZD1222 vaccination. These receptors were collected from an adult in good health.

The CDR3 DNA reads TGTGCCAGCAGTTTTGGGGGCCGCCCCAGGGGCACTGAAGCTTTCTTT. Protein: CASSFGGRPRGTEAFF. The chain couples TRBV28 to TRBJ1-1, with D possibly matching TRBD1 (6 bases). There are 16 residues in the CDR3. V lost 3 bases and J 4 bases, leaving 18 bases between the germline ends. CDR1 MDHEN and CDR2 SYDVKM come from the germline V gene.

The CDR3 reads CASSPGTSYNEQFF. The CDR3, as DNA: TGTGCCAGCAGTCCAGGGACATCCTACAATGAGCAGTTCTTC. The chain combines TRBV6-5 with TRBJ2-1; D is perhaps TRBD1 (6 bases). Trimming took 5 bases from V and 1 from J, leaving 9 bases between them. The CDR3 contains 14 residues. Germline assignment: CDR1 MNHEY and CDR2 SVGAGI.

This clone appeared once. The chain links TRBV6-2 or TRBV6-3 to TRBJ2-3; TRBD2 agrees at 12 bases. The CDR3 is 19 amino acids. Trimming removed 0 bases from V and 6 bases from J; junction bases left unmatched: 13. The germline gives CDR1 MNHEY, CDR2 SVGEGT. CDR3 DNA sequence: TGTGCCAGCAGTTACTCGGTGCTAGCGGGGGGGCATCTCGGGGATACGCAGTATTTT. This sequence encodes CASSYSVLAGGHLGDTQYF.

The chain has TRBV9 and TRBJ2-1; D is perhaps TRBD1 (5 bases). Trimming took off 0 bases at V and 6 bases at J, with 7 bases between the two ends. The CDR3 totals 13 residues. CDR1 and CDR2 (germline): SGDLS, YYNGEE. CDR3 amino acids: CASSVGQSNEQFF. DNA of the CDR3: TGTGCCAGCAGCGTAGGACAGTCCAATGAGCAGTTCTTC.

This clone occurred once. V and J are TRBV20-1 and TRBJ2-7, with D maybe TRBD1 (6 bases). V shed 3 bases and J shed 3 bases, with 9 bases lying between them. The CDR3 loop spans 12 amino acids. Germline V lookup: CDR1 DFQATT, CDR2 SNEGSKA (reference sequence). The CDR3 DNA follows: TGCAGTGCTAGTGGCAGGGGCTACGAGCAGTACTTC. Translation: CSASGRGYEQYF.

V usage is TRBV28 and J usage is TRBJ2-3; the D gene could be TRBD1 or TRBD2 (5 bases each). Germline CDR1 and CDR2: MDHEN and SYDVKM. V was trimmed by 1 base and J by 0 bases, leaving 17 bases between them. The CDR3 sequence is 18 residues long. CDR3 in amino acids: CASSLLRDGYFSTDTQYF. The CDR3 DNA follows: TGTGCCAGCAGTTTATTAAGGGACGGATATTTTAGCACAGATACGCAGTATTTT.

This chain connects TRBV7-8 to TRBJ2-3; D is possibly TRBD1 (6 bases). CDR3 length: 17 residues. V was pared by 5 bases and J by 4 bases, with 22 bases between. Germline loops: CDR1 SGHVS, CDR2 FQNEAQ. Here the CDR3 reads CASSAYTRSGGADTQYF. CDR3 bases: TGTGCCAGCAGCGCCTACACGAGGTCTGGGGGCGCAGATACGCAGTATTTT. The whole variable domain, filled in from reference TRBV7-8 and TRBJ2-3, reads GAGVSQSPRYKVAKRGQDVALRCDPISGHVSLFWYQQALGQGPEFLTYFQNEAQLDKSGLPSDRFFAERPEGSVSTLKIQRTQQEDSAVYLCASSAYTRSGGADTQYFGPGTRLTVL.

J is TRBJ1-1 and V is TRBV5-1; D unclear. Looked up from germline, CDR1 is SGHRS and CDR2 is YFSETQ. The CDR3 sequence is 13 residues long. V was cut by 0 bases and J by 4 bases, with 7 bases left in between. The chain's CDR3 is CASSLGGSTEAFF. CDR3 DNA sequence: TGCGCCAGCAGCTTGGGTGGGAGCACTGAAGCTTTCTTT.

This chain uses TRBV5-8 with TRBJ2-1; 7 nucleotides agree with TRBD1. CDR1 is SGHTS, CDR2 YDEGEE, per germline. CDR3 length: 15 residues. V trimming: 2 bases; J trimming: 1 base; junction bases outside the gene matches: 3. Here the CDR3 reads CASSFGRGSYNEQFF. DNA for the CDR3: TGTGCCAGCAGCTTCGGCAGGGGGTCCTACAATGAGCAGTTCTTC.

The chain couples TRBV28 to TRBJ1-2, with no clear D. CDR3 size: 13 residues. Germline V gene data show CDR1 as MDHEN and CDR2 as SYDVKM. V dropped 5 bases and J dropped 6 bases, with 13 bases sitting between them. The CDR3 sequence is CASSRGSLNGYTF. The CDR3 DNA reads TGTGCCAGCAGTCGGGGTTCCTTAAATGGCTACACCTTC.

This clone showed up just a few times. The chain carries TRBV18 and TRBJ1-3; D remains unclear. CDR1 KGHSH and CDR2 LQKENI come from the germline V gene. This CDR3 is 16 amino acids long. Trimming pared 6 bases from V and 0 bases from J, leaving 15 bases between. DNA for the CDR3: TGTGCCAGCTCTCCTGGACGGGGAAGCTCTGGAAACACCATATATTTT. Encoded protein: CASSPGRGSSGNTIYF.

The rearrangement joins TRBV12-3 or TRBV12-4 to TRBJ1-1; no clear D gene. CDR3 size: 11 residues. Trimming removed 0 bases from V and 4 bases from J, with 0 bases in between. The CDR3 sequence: CASSLATEAFF. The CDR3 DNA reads TGTGCCAGCAGTTTAGCCACTGAAGCTTTCTTT.

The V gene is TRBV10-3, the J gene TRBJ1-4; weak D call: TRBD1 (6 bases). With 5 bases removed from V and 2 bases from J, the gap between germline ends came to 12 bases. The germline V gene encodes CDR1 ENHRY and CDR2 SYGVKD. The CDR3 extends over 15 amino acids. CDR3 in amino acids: CAISQQGGTNEKLFF. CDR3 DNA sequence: TGTGCCATCAGTCAACAGGGAGGCACTAATGAAAAACTGTTTTTT.

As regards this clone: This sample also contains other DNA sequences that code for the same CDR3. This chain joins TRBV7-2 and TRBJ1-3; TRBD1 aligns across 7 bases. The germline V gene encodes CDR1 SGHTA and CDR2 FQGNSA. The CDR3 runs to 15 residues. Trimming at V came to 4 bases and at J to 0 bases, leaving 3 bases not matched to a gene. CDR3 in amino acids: CASSSRTGSGNTIYF. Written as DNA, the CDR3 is TGTGCCAGCAGCTCAAGGACAGGCTCTGGAAACACCATATATTTT.